The clone carrying this T cell receptor beta chain occurred many times. This entry is derived from a study of T cells in Graves' hyperthyroidism and ophthalmopathy. Per the germline V gene, CDR1 is KGHDR and CDR2 is SFDVKD. This CDR3 is 17 amino acids long. Trimming took 3 bases from V and 2 from J, leaving 16 bases between them. Researchers amplified the TCR beta CDR3 regions from RNA transcripts. When the TCR CDR3 underwent first-round RT-PCR, the HTBI primer set was used. TCRdb called the multiplex PCR reads again in MiXCR, with one record for every CDR3 protein. Among some 500,000 distinct CDR3 sequences listed, over 13% were seen once.

The rearrangement joins TRBV24-1 to TRBJ1-5, with no clear D. This clonotype was sampled from a woman between 18 and 30 years old with Graves' hyperthyroidism. The source material was blood. As DNA, the CDR3 is TGTGCCACCAGTGATCTTACCGGGAGCCGGGGCAATCAGCCCCAGCATTTT. Amino acids: CATSDLTGSRGNQPQHF.